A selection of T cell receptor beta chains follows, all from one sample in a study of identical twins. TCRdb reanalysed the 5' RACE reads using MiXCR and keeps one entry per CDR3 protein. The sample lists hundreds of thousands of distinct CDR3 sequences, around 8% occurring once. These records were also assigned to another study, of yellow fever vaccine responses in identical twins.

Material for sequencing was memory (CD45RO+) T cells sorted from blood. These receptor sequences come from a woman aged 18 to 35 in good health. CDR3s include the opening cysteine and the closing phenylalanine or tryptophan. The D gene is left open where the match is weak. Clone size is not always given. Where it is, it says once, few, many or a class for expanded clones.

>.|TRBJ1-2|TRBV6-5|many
CASSYVGGTSRSGYTF
TGTGCCAGCAGTTACGTTGGCGGGACATCCCGCAGCGGCTACACCTTC
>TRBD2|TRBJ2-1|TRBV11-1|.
CASSLAGLAGVYAYNEQFF
TGTGCCAGCAGCTTAGCGGGACTAGCGGGAGTTTACGCCTACAATGAGCAGTTCTTC
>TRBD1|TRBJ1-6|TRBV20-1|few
CSAETGAGSYNSPLHF
TGCAGTGCTGAGACAGGGGCCGGCTCCTATAATTCACCCCTCCACTTT
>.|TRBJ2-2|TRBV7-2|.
CASSSIITGELFF
TGTGCCAGCAGCTCTATAATAACTGGGGAGCTGTTTTTT
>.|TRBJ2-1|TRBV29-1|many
CSVEGGSYSYNEQFF
TGCAGCGTTGAAGGCGGGTCTTACTCCTACAATGAGCAGTTCTTC
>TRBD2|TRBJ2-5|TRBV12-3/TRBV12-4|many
CASSATSGGRQETQYF
TGTGCCAGCAGCGCAACTAGCGGGGGGAGGCAAGAGACCCAGTACTTC
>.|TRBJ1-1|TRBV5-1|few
CASSLAGTGRATEAFF
TGCGCCAGCAGCTTGGCCGGTACAGGGCGGGCCACTGAAGCTTTCTTT
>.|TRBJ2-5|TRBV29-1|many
CSVKGMETQYF
TGCAGCGTTAAGGGGATGGAGACCCAGTACTTC
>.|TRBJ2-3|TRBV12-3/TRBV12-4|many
CASSPGTTDIADTQYF
TGTGCCAGCAGTCCAGGGACGACCGACATAGCGGATACGCAGTATTTT
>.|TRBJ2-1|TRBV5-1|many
CASSLVGGPYNEQFF
TGCGCCAGCAGCTTGGTGGGCGGACCCTACAATGAGCAGTTCTTC
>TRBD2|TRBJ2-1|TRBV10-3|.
CATRAGETYNEQFF
TGTGCCACTAGGGCGGGAGAAACCTACAATGAGCAGTTCTTC
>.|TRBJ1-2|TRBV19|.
CASSISQRGYTF
TGTGCCAGTAGTATAAGTCAGCGTGGCTACACCTTC
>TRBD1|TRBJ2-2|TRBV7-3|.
CASRYRGLSGELFF
TGTGCCAGCCGCTACAGGGGGCTTTCCGGGGAGCTGTTTTTT
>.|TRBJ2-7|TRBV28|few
CASSRAGLGEQYF
TGTGCCAGCAGTAGGGCAGGGCTGGGCGAGCAGTACTTC
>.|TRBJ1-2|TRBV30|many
CAWSSPPGRSYGYTF
TGTGCCTGGAGTTCTCCTCCGGGACGGAGCTATGGCTACACCTTC
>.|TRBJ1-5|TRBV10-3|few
CASKTANSNQPQHF
TGTGCCAGCAAGACAGCAAATAGCAATCAGCCCCAGCATTTT
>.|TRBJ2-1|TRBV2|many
CASSPTQTVLEQFF
TGTGCCAGCAGTCCCACCCAAACGGTGCTTGAGCAGTTCTTC
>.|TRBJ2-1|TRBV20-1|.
CSALRDTAYNEQFF
TGCAGTGCTCTCCGGGACACAGCATACAATGAGCAGTTCTTC
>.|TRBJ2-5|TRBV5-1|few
CASSLSGTQETQYF
TGCGCCAGCAGCCTCTCTGGGACCCAAGAGACCCAGTACTTC
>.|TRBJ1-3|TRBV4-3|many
CASSQDLRDSARSSGNTIYF
TGCGCCAGCAGCCAAGATTTACGGGACTCTGCCAGGAGCTCTGGAAACACCATATATTTT
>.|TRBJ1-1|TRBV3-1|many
CASSQDKDRRRASGAFF
TGTGCCAGCAGCCAAGATAAGGATAGGAGACGGGCATCTGGAGCTTTCTTT
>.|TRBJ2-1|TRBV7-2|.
CASTGGVYYEQFF
TGTGCCAGCACCGGAGGAGTTTACTATGAGCAGTTCTTC
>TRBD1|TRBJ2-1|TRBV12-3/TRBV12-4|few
CASSAGQVSYNEQFF
TGTGCCAGCAGCGCGGGACAGGTCTCCTACAATGAGCAGTTCTTC
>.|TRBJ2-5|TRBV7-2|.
CASSDTTQETQYF
TGTGCCAGCAGCGACACGACCCAAGAGACCCAGTACTTC
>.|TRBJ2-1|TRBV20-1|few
CSARGSSENNEQFF
TGCAGTGCTAGGGGTTCTAGCGAAAACAATGAGCAGTTCTTC
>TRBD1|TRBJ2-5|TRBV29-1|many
CSATGTGFGAQETQYF
TGCAGCGCGACCGGGACAGGGTTCGGAGCCCAAGAGACCCAGTACTTC
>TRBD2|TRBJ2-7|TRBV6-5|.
CASSYRPSGRAGEQYF
TGTGCCAGCAGTTACCGTCCTAGCGGGAGGGCCGGGGAGCAGTACTTC
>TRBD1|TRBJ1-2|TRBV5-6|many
CASSQLTGGNYGYTF
TGTGCCAGCAGCCAGCTGACAGGGGGAAACTATGGCTACACCTTC
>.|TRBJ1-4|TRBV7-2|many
CASSPDRTTNEKLFF
TGTGCCAGCAGCCCCGACAGGACAACTAATGAAAAACTGTTTTTT
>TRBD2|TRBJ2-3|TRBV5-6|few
CASSLLGLAQDTQYF
TGTGCCAGCAGCCTCCTGGGACTAGCTCAAGATACGCAGTATTTT
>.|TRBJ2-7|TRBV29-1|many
CSVRTAVYEQYF
TGCAGCGTTAGGACAGCAGTCTACGAGCAGTACTTC
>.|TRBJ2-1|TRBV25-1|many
CASSEPGATYNEQFF
TGTGCCAGCAGTGAACCTGGGGCTACTTACAATGAGCAGTTCTTC
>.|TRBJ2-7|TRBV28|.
CASSLKRTEQYF
TGTGCCAGCAGTTTAAAAAGGACCGAGCAGTACTTC
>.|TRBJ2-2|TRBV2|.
CASSEWGLTGELFF
TGTGCCAGCAGTGAATGGGGGCTTACCGGGGAGCTGTTTTTT
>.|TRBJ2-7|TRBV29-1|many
CSVELVGEQYF
TGCAGCGTTGAACTGGTCGGCGAGCAGTACTTC
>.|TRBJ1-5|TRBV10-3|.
CAITPAGNQPQHF
TGTGCCATCACCCCGGCAGGGAATCAGCCCCAGCATTTT
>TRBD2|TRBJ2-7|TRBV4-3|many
CASSQKPGLATEQYF
TGCGCCAGCAGCCAAAAACCGGGACTAGCGACCGAGCAGTACTTC
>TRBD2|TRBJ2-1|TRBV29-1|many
CSVLASGRYNEQFF
TGCAGCGTTCTCGCTAGCGGGAGATACAATGAGCAGTTCTTC
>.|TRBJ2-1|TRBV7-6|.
CASSRRGGGQNNEQFF
TGTGCCAGCAGCCGCCGGGGCGGGGGACAAAACAATGAGCAGTTCTTC
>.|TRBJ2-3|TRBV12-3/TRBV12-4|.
CASSRSGRSTQYF
TGTGCCAGCAGTCGGTCGGGTCGGAGTACGCAGTATTTT
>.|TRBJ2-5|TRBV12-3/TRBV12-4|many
CASSFHGEQETQYF
TGTGCCAGCAGTTTTCATGGGGAACAAGAGACCCAGTACTTC
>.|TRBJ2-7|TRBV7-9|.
CASSPGFAGIEQYF
TGTGCCAGCAGCCCGGGCTTCGCGGGTATCGAGCAGTACTTC
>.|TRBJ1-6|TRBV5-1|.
CASSLTEYNSPLHF
TGCGCCAGCAGCTTGACAGAATATAATTCACCCCTCCACTTT
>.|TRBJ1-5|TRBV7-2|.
CASSTTGPNQPQHF
TGTGCCAGCAGCACAACAGGGCCCAATCAGCCCCAGCATTTT
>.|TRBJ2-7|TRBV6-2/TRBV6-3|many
CASSYGASGTYEQYF
TGTGCCAGCAGTTACGGGGCTTCGGGGACCTACGAGCAGTACTTC
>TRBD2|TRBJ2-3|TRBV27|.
CATAGLAGAVGPDTQYF
TGTGCCACCGCGGGACTAGCGGGAGCAGTCGGCCCAGATACGCAGTATTTT
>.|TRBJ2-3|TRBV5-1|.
CASSSPRKAGLGTDTQYF
TGCGCCAGCAGCTCGCCGAGGAAAGCGGGTCTTGGCACAGATACGCAGTATTTT
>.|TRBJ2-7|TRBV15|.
CATSRSGTGEYEQYF
TGTGCCACCAGCAGATCCGGGACGGGCGAATACGAGCAGTACTTC
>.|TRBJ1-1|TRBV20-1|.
CSARVRRMNTEAFF
TGCAGTGCTAGAGTAAGACGGATGAACACTGAAGCTTTCTTT
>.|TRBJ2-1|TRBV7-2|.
CASSRRDSSYNEQFF
TGTGCCAGCAGCCGTCGGGACTCCTCCTACAATGAGCAGTTCTTC
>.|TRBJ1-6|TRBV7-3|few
CASSFGVRGNSPLHF
TGTGCCAGCAGCTTCGGGGTCCGCGGTAATTCACCCCTCCACTTT
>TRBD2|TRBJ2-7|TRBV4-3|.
CASSQDLAGVEQYF
TGCGCCAGCAGCCAAGATCTAGCGGGAGTCGAGCAGTACTTC
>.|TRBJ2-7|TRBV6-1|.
CASRRRGREGGRDNEQYF
TGTGCCAGCAGACGAAGGGGGCGCGAGGGGGGGAGGGACAACGAGCAGTACTTC
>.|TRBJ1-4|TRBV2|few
CASMVRQRELFF
TGTGCCAGCATGGTGCGACAGCGGGAACTGTTTTTT
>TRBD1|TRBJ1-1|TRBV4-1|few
CASRNISGGQITEAFF
TGCGCCAGCAGGAATATATCAGGGGGCCAGATCACTGAAGCTTTCTTT
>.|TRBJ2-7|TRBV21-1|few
CASSKGDNSYEQYF
TGTGCCAGCAGCAAAGGGGACAACTCCTACGAGCAGTACTTC
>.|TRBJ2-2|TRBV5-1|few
CASSLEGSAGELFF
TGCGCCAGCAGCTTGGAGGGCAGCGCCGGGGAGCTGTTTTTT
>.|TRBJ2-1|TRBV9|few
CASSVDTEQFF
TGTGCCAGCAGCGTAGATACTGAGCAGTTCTTC
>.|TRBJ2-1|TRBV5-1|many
CASSPATGSEQFF
TGCGCCAGCAGCCCTGCGACAGGATCCGAGCAGTTCTTC
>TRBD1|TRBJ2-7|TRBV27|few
CASSSQDRGPPYEQYF
TGTGCCAGCAGTTCACAAGACAGGGGCCCTCCCTACGAGCAGTACTTC